These 14 T cell receptor beta chains were all obtained from the same sample, sequenced in a study of chronic HIV infection and antiretroviral therapy. One entry per CDR3 protein, called by TCRdb with MiXCR from the 5' RACE reads. The sample carries some 43,000 distinct CDR3 sequences, roughly 19% recorded once. The sequenced sample consisted of peripheral blood. These receptors were collected from an adult who had HIV and had not received antiretroviral therapy, or was an uninfected healthy control (not recorded which).

CDR3 coding DNA: TGTGCCAGCAGCTTAGGGGGACAGCGAGCCGAAGCTTTCTTT. Translated: CASSLGGQRAEAFF. The chain carries TRBV11-2 and TRBJ1-1; 7 bases match TRBD1. Germline CDR1 reads SGHAT; CDR2 reads FQNNGV. Trimming cost V 1 base and J 8 bases; bases outside gene matches: 7. This CDR3 is built from 14 residues.

There are a few counts of this clonotype. The chain has TRBV7-2 and TRBJ2-1, with D perhaps TRBD2 (5 bases). The CDR3 has 13 amino acids. V lost 4 bases, J lost 3 bases, and 7 bases lay in between. CDR1 is SGHTA and CDR2 is FQGNSA in the germline V gene. The CDR3 here is CASSSRDYNEQFF. CDR3 coding DNA: TGTGCCAGCAGCTCCCGGGACTACAATGAGCAGTTCTTC.

Only a few counts were recorded for this clonotype. Likely a read error: the CDR3 ends without its conserved phenylalanine or tryptophan. It is unclear where the CDR3 begins or ends on the DNA, so no DNA is shown, and the CDR3 is as TCRdb lists it. The rearrangement joins TRBV6-1 to TRBJ1-1. In germline, CDR1 is MNHNS, CDR2 SASEGT. Termini included, the CDR3 measures 11 amino acids. The CDR3 sequence: CASSEAVAQVI.

The gene calls are TRBV5-1 and TRBJ2-3; 11 nucleotides align to TRBD2. V shed 2 bases, J shed 6 bases, and the junction held 11 bases outside the gene matches. Germline CDR1 reads SGHRS; CDR2 reads YFSETQ. CDR3 length: 17 residues. CDR3 DNA sequence: TGCGCCAGCAGCTTACGCGTAGCGGGAGGGCCACGTGATACGCAGTATTTT. This sequence encodes CASSLRVAGGPRDTQYF.

The chain is built from TRBV11-1 and TRBJ2-5, with 7 nucleotides matching TRBD2. Germline CDR1 is SGHAT and CDR2 is FQDESV (reference sequence). J was trimmed by 5 bases and V by 3 bases; bases with no gene match: 9. The CDR3 runs to 15 residues. The CDR3 DNA sequence: TGTGCCAGCAGCTTGGACGCGGGAGCGTGGGAGACCCAGTACTTC. Protein sequence: CASSLDAGAWETQYF.

The chain combines TRBV28 with TRBJ1-5; 7 positions agree with TRBD1. Germline CDR1 MDHEN, CDR2 SYDVKM. The CDR3 length is 15 residues. V shed 7 bases and J 5 bases; nucleotides not matched to a gene: 11. CDR3 amino acids: CASTIGGGGDQPQHF. The CDR3, as DNA: TGTGCCAGCACAATTGGAGGGGGCGGGGATCAGCCCCAGCATTTT.

This clonotype has more than one count but fewer than ten. V is TRBV27 and J is TRBJ2-3, with D maybe TRBD2 (5 bases). Germline CDR1 is MNHEY and CDR2 is SMNVEV (reference sequence). There are 16 residues in the CDR3. The germline V and J ends were trimmed by 9 bases and 0 bases, with 19 bases remaining between them. The CDR3 here is CASRKVGGFSTDTQYF. CDR3 nucleotides: TGTGCCAGTCGGAAAGTAGGCGGGTTTAGCACAGATACGCAGTATTTT.

The V gene is TRBV3-1, the J gene TRBJ1-2; no definite D call. Germline V CDR1 and CDR2: LGHDT, YNNKEL (reference sequence). This CDR3 is 12 amino acids long. V was shortened by 1 base and J by 6 bases, with 6 bases between the two germline ends. In DNA form, the CDR3 reads TGTGCCAGCAGCCAAGTGAGCGATGGCTACACCTTC. It codes for CASSQVSDGYTF. Full variable domain (missing parts from reference TRBV3-1 and TRBJ1-2): DTAVSQTPKYLVTQMGNDKSIKCEQNLGHDTMYWYKQDSKKFLKIMFSYNNKELIINETVPNRFSPKSPDKAHLNLHINSLELGDSAVYFCASSQVSDGYTFGSGTRLTVV.

This clonotype occurred a few times. The chain combines TRBV5-1 with TRBJ1-2, with no clear D. The length of the CDR3 is 13 residues. V dropped 0 bases and J dropped 5 bases, with 8 bases sitting between them. From germline, CDR1 is SGHRS and CDR2 YFSETQ. The CDR3 nucleotides read TGCGCCAGCAGCTTGGAATCCGAGTATGGCTACACCTTC. This translates into CASSLESEYGYTF.

The V and J genes are TRBV28 and TRBJ2-3, with D uncertain. The CDR3 runs to 12 residues. V lost 9 bases, J lost 0 bases, and 7 bases lay in between. Germline CDR1 MDHEN, CDR2 SYDVKM. Here the CDR3 reads CARGESTDTQYF. CDR3 nucleotide sequence: TGTGCCAGAGGAGAGAGCACAGATACGCAGTATTTT.

The chain employs TRBV20-1 and TRBJ2-7, with TRBD1 matching over 8 bases. Germline CDR1 and CDR2: DFQATT and SNEGSKA (reference sequence). With V trimmed by 6 bases and J by 3 bases, 7 bases remained unmatched. CDR3 length equals 13 residues. The CDR3 loop reads CSAYGQGNYEQYF. CDR3 DNA: TGCAGTGCCTATGGACAGGGTAACTACGAGCAGTACTTC.

CDR3 coding DNA: TGTGCCAGCAGCTCCGATTACTATGGCTACACCTTC. It yields the protein CASSSDYYGYTF. V is TRBV7-9 and J is TRBJ1-2; D is unclear. CDR1 and CDR2 from the germline V gene are SEHNR and FQNEAQ (reference sequence). This CDR3 is built from 12 residues. V shed 4 bases and J shed 3 bases, with 6 bases lying between them.

Only a few counts were recorded for this clonotype. The V and J genes are TRBV29-1 and TRBJ2-3; 9 bases map to TRBD1. This CDR3 has 14 amino acids. Germline loops: CDR1 SQVTM, CDR2 ANQGSEA. The V and J ends lost 6 bases and 3 bases, in that order; junction bases with no gene match: 7. The CDR3 region is CSVAGTGKTDTQYF. The DNA for the CDR3 is TGCAGCGTCGCCGGGACAGGGAAGACAGATACGCAGTATTTT.

This chain connects TRBV5-1 to TRBJ1-1; 7 nucleotides line up with TRBD1. V lost 3 bases, J lost 4 bases, and 9 bases stayed unmatched. The germline V gene encodes CDR1 SGHRS and CDR2 YFSETQ. The CDR3 sequence is 15 residues long. The CDR3 protein is CASSSGQAKGTEAFF. The CDR3, as DNA: TGCGCCAGCAGCTCCGGACAGGCTAAGGGCACTGAAGCTTTCTTT.